Listed below are T cell receptor beta chains from one sample, sequenced in a study of T cells in localized non-small cell lung cancer. Repertoires were generated with immunoSEQ multiplex PCR, while TCRdb's copy carries only in-frame clones and drops some. The sample records fewer than 100,000 clones, 80% being singletons. The input for sequencing was peripheral blood, taken before any cancer treatment. The receptors here all came from an older female donor with stage I lung adenocarcinoma. Both conserved end residues are part of each CDR3. D genes are given only for firm matches. The listing skips clone size in some rows; elsewhere it reads once, few, many or a size class.

DNA: TGTGCCTGGAGTGTACACGGGAAGGCAGATACGCAGTATTTT; CDR3: CAWSVHGKADTQYF; size: .; V: TRBV30; J: TRBJ2-3; D: .
DNA: TGTGCCAGCAGCCCTACGGCCCCGAACACTGAAGCTTTCTTT; CDR3: CASSPTAPNTEAFF; size: .; V: TRBV7-2; J: TRBJ1-1; D: .
DNA: TGTGCCAGCAGCTTAAACAGTCCCAATCAGCCCCAGCATTTT; CDR3: CASSLNSPNQPQHF; size: .; V: TRBV7-2; J: TRBJ1-5; D: .
DNA: TGTGCCAGTAGTCCGCGGACAGGGCTGCAGCCCCAGCATTTT; CDR3: CASSPRTGLQPQHF; size: .; V: TRBV19; J: TRBJ1-5; D: TRBD1
DNA: TGCAGCGCCGGACGAGGGTCCGAAAGGGAGACCCAGTACTTC; CDR3: CSAGRGSERETQYF; size: few; V: TRBV29-1; J: TRBJ2-5; D: .
DNA: TGTGCCAGCGCGGCAACCCAGAGGGGTTCTAATGAAAAACTGTTTTTT; CDR3: CASAATQRGSNEKLFF; size: .; V: TRBV6-6; J: TRBJ1-4; D: .
DNA: TGTGCCAGCAGCTCTATAAACAGGGTGAACCACGAGCAGTACTTC; CDR3: CASSSINRVNHEQYF; size: .; V: TRBV11-2; J: TRBJ2-7; D: .
DNA: TGTGCCGCCACGCAAATTTACACAGATACGCAGTATTTT; CDR3: CAATQIYTDTQYF; size: .; V: TRBV6-1; J: TRBJ2-3; D: .
DNA: TGTGCCAGCAGCTTGTCGGTTGGGGTTTTTGGCTACACCTTC; CDR3: CASSLSVGVFGYTF; size: .; V: TRBV5-6; J: TRBJ1-2; D: .
DNA: TGTGCCAGCAGCTTAGCTCGGGGTTATGGCTACACCTTC; CDR3: CASSLARGYGYTF; size: .; V: TRBV7-9; J: TRBJ1-2; D: .
DNA: TGTGCCAGCAGTGAAGCGGGACAGACTAACTATGGCTACACCTTC; CDR3: CASSEAGQTNYGYTF; size: .; V: TRBV6-1; J: TRBJ1-2; D: TRBD1
DNA: TGTGCCAGCAGCTCCAGACTATCTAGCTCCTACAATGAGCAGTTCTTC; CDR3: CASSSRLSSSYNEQFF; size: .; V: TRBV7-2; J: TRBJ2-1; D: .
DNA: TGCGCCAGCAGCTTGGAACCAAGGCCCAAAGGCAACGAGCAGTACTTC; CDR3: CASSLEPRPKGNEQYF; size: .; V: TRBV5-1; J: TRBJ2-7; D: .
DNA: TGTGCCAGCACAGGGCAGAAAAGCTCCTACAATGAGCAGTTCTTC; CDR3: CASTGQKSSYNEQFF; size: .; V: TRBV6-1; J: TRBJ2-1; D: .
DNA: TGTGCCAGCAGTGAATTTGGAACAGCGAACAATGAGCAGTTCTTC; CDR3: CASSEFGTANNEQFF; size: few; V: TRBV25-1; J: TRBJ2-1; D: .
DNA: TGTGCCAGCAGCCAGGGACTCTCACTCTCCTACGAGCAGTACTTC; CDR3: CASSQGLSLSYEQYF; size: .; V: TRBV11-2; J: TRBJ2-7; D: .
DNA: TGCGCCAGCAGCTGGACAGGGGGCTACGAGCAGTACTTC; CDR3: CASSWTGGYEQYF; size: .; V: TRBV5-1; J: TRBJ2-7; D: TRBD1
DNA: TGTGCCAGTAGTATAGCTCCCTCAACCACGCCCTACGAGCAGTACTTC; CDR3: CASSIAPSTTPYEQYF; size: once; V: TRBV19; J: TRBJ2-7; D: .
DNA: TGTGCCAGTAGTATACAGGGGACCCGGCAGCCCCAGCATTTT; CDR3: CASSIQGTRQPQHF; size: .; V: TRBV19; J: TRBJ1-5; D: .
DNA: TGTGCCAGCAGTTACGGGACAAATGAAAAACTGTTTTTT; CDR3: CASSYGTNEKLFF; size: .; V: TRBV6-5; J: TRBJ1-4; D: .
DNA: TGCGCCAGCAGCCAAAAGGGACCGAGCTCTGGAAACACCATATATTTT; CDR3: CASSQKGPSSGNTIYF; size: .; V: TRBV4-1; J: TRBJ1-3; D: .
DNA: TGTGCCAGTTCAGCAGGGTGGACTGAAGCTTTCTTT; CDR3: CASSAGWTEAFF; size: .; V: TRBV19; J: TRBJ1-1; D: .
DNA: TGTGCCAGCAGTTACGACGGGGGAGGCGGCACAGATACGCAGTATTTT; CDR3: CASSYDGGGGTDTQYF; size: .; V: TRBV6-5; J: TRBJ2-3; D: .
DNA: TGTGCCAGCAGCGTAGGTGTGGGAGCAGGGGAGCAGTACTTC; CDR3: CASSVGVGAGEQYF; size: .; V: TRBV9; J: TRBJ2-7; D: .
DNA: TGTGCCAGCCGCGGGGCGGGCGGGACCCAGTACTTC; CDR3: CASRGAGGTQYF; size: .; V: TRBV7-2; J: TRBJ2-5; D: .
DNA: TGTGCCAGCAGCCAGACTAGCGGGGGAGGCAGCGGTGAGCAGTTCTTC; CDR3: CASSQTSGGGSGEQFF; size: once; V: TRBV7-3; J: TRBJ2-1; D: TRBD2
DNA: TGCGCCAGCAGCCAAGTTATTATCGAGGGCATCTTGAACACTGAAGCTTTCTTT; CDR3: CASSQVIIEGILNTEAFF; size: .; V: TRBV4-3; J: TRBJ1-1; D: .
DNA: TGTGCCAGCGGAGTACTGTATAATTCACCCCTCCACTTT; CDR3: CASGVLYNSPLHF; size: .; V: TRBV2; J: TRBJ1-6; D: .
DNA: TGTGCCAGCAGCTTAGGCGATGGACTAGCGGGAGGTAATGAGCAGTTCTTC; CDR3: CASSLGDGLAGGNEQFF; size: .; V: TRBV11-3; J: TRBJ2-1; D: TRBD2
DNA: TGTGCCAGCAAAAGGACATGGAGTCAGCCCCAGCATTTT; CDR3: CASKRTWSQPQHF; size: .; V: TRBV2; J: TRBJ1-5; D: .
DNA: TGTGCCATCAGTGAGTACCGGGGGGGCCAAGATACGCAGTATTTT; CDR3: CAISEYRGGQDTQYF; size: few; V: TRBV10-3; J: TRBJ2-3; D: TRBD2
DNA: TGTGCCAGCAGCCAGTCTGGTAGCACTGAAGCTTTCTTT; CDR3: CASSQSGSTEAFF; size: .; V: TRBV4-2; J: TRBJ1-1; D: .
DNA: TGTGCCAGCAGCTCATCGTCGCCCCTGAACACTGAAGCTTTCTTT; CDR3: CASSSSSPLNTEAFF; size: .; V: TRBV21-1; J: TRBJ1-1; D: .
DNA: TGTGCCAGCAGGGGACAGGAGATGACCCAGTTCTTC; CDR3: CASRGQEMTQFF; size: few; V: TRBV9; J: TRBJ2-1; D: TRBD1
DNA: TGTGCCAGCAGCTTGCGGGGAACTAGCACAGATACGCAGTATTTT; CDR3: CASSLRGTSTDTQYF; size: .; V: TRBV7-3; J: TRBJ2-3; D: .
DNA: TGTGCCAGCAGTACAGGGATCGGAAACACCATATATTTT; CDR3: CASSTGIGNTIYF; size: .; V: TRBV11-3; J: TRBJ1-3; D: .
DNA: TGTGCCAGCTCACCGGGACTAGCGGATGAGCAGTTCTTC; CDR3: CASSPGLADEQFF; size: few; V: TRBV18; J: TRBJ2-1; D: TRBD2
DNA: TGTGCCAGCAGCTTAGAGGGGGTGTCCTATGGCTACACCTTC; CDR3: CASSLEGVSYGYTF; size: once; V: TRBV11-2; J: TRBJ1-2; D: .
DNA: TGCGCCAGCAGCCAAGACCGGACAGTACTCTATGGCTACACCTTC; CDR3: CASSQDRTVLYGYTF; size: .; V: TRBV4-3; J: TRBJ1-2; D: .
DNA: TGTGCCAGCAGTTACGGCGGGGGCGGCTATGGCTACACCTTC; CDR3: CASSYGGGGYGYTF; size: large; V: TRBV6-5; J: TRBJ1-2; D: .
DNA: TGTGCCAGTAGTATCTCCAAGACTTCTCCCGTCACAGATACGCAGTATTTT; CDR3: CASSISKTSPVTDTQYF; size: .; V: TRBV19; J: TRBJ2-3; D: .
DNA: TGTGCCAGCAGCCCGAGCCCCTACGAGCAGTACTTC; CDR3: CASSPSPYEQYF; size: few; V: TRBV7-9; J: TRBJ2-7; D: .
DNA: TGTGCCAGCGGCTACAGGGGAGGGAATGAAAAACTGTTTTTT; CDR3: CASGYRGGNEKLFF; size: .; V: TRBV6-6; J: TRBJ1-4; D: TRBD1
DNA: TGTGCCAGCAGCTTAGTGTCCGCGGAGACCCAGTACTTC; CDR3: CASSLVSAETQYF; size: .; V: TRBV7-2; J: TRBJ2-5; D: .
DNA: TGTGCCAGCAGCTTGGGCCAGGGGGCAAGAGGCGCAGATACGCAGTATTTT; CDR3: CASSLGQGARGADTQYF; size: .; V: TRBV5-6; J: TRBJ2-3; D: TRBD1
DNA: TGTGCCAGCAGCACCAAGGGGACAGGCTCTGGAAACACCATATATTTT; CDR3: CASSTKGTGSGNTIYF; size: once; V: TRBV7-8; J: TRBJ1-3; D: TRBD1
DNA: TGCAGCGTACTGCACTCCTACGAGCAGTACTTC; CDR3: CSVLHSYEQYF; size: .; V: TRBV29-1; J: TRBJ2-7; D: .
DNA: TGTGCCAGTAACTACAGGGGGAGTAACAATGAGCAGTTCTTC; CDR3: CASNYRGSNNEQFF; size: .; V: TRBV19; J: TRBJ2-1; D: TRBD1